One and the same sample provided the 9 T cell receptor beta chains below, sequenced in a study of cytomegalovirus exposure and HLA in healthy donors. PCR used 60 Vbeta primers and 13 Jbeta primers. Using immunoSEQ multiplex PCR, the repertoire was profiled, and TCRdb retains in-frame clones only, with some absent. The repertoire holds some 86,000 clones, with 70% to 80% as singletons. The sample was PBMCs. These receptors were collected from a woman aged 35 to 49 in good health and CMV-seropositive.

This chain connects TRBV19 to TRBJ1-1; 9 bases fit TRBD1. Losses at the gene ends were 0 bases for V and 5 bases for J; bases not matched to a gene: 7. This CDR3 spans 16 amino acids. Germline values: CDR1 LNHDA, CDR2 SQIVND (reference sequence). This chain's CDR3 is CASSIDNRGLRTEAFF. The CDR3 DNA is TGTGCCAGTAGTATAGATAACAGGGGGCTCCGGACTGAAGCTTTCTTT.

The rearrangement links TRBV14 to TRBJ1-2, with 7 bases lining up with TRBD1. V was pared by 1 base and J by 4 bases, with 6 bases of the junction left unmatched. The CDR3 length is 15 residues. Looked up from germline, CDR1 is SGHDN and CDR2 is FVKESK. In nucleotides, the CDR3 is TGTGCCAGCAGCCAAGCAGGGGCAGGGGGCTATGGCTACACCTTC. It encodes CASSQAGAGGYGYTF.

The CDR3 nucleotides are TGTGCCACCAGCAGTGTTGGGACAGTATCGGGTTCGGGCGAAAAACTGTTTTTT. Its protein is CATSSVGTVSGSGEKLFF. The chain recombines TRBV15 with TRBJ1-4; 7 nucleotides match TRBD1. The V gene end was trimmed by 3 bases and the J gene end by 8 bases; junction bases not matched to a gene: 18. CDR3 length: 18 residues. Looked up from germline, CDR1 is LNHNV and CDR2 is YYDKDF (reference sequence).

The chain recombines TRBV6-1 with TRBJ2-5, with 7 bases matching TRBD1. Looked up from germline, CDR1 is MNHNS and CDR2 is SASEGT. This CDR3 contains 18 residues. Trimming cost V 2 bases and J 0 bases; bases outside gene matches: 12. CDR3 coding DNA: TGTGCCAGCAGTGAACGGTTGTGGCAACAGGGGTACCAAGAGACCCAGTACTTC. Its translation: CASSERLWQQGYQETQYF.

This clone was detected only a few times. The J gene is TRBJ2-7, the V gene TRBV7-2, with a tentative D call TRBD2 (7 bases). The CDR3 length is 15 residues. Per the germline V gene, CDR1 is SGHTA and CDR2 is FQGNSA. Trimming stripped 1 base from V and 2 bases from J, with 12 bases between. The chain's CDR3 is CASSLGGGVTYEQYF. CDR3 bases: TGTGCCAGCAGCTTAGGAGGGGGGGTCACCTACGAGCAGTACTTC.

This chain connects TRBV29-1 to TRBJ2-7, with 9 bases that match TRBD1. The CDR3 is made up of 15 amino acids. The germline V gene encodes CDR1 SQVTM and CDR2 ANQGSEA. Trimming took 3 bases from V and 4 from J; bases not matched to a gene: 10. The CDR3 reads CSVDLVDRGGYEQYF. The DNA of the CDR3 is TGCAGCGTTGACTTAGTAGACAGGGGGGGTTACGAGCAGTACTTC.

About this clone itself: An end of the junction differs from the germline gene, which may be a read error. This rearrangement joins TRBV7-6 to TRBJ2-7; a weak D match, TRBD2 (6 bases). This CDR3 has 18 amino acids. CDR1 is SGHVS and CDR2 is FNYEAQ in the germline V gene. The CDR3 reads CASSLASYASTLFYEQYF. CDR3 nucleotide sequence: TGTGCCAGCAGCCTAGCGAGTTACGCTAGCACCCTATTCTACGAGCAGTACTTC.

The J gene is TRBJ1-1, the V gene TRBV6-1; 9 positions match TRBD1. Trimming at V came to 6 bases and at J to 11 bases, leaving 10 bases not matched to a gene. This CDR3 is 13 amino acids long. Germline V gene lookup returns CDR1 MNHNS and CDR2 SASEGT. The CDR3 is CASSETGGSWAFF. Here the CDR3 DNA reads TGTGCCAGCAGCGAAACAGGGGGCTCGTGGGCTTTCTTT.

The chain joins TRBV1 to TRBJ2-3; the table's D call, TRBD2, was not checked against the DNA. TRBV1 is recorded as a pseudogene. The CDR3 contains 17 residues. CDR3 in amino acids: CTSSPRIRDSKTDTQYF. The DNA of the CDR3 is TGCACCAGCAGCCCCCGAATCCGGGACTCAAAGACAGATACGCAGTATTTT.